The entry below gives a single T cell receptor (beta chain) sequence along with its context. The CDR3 extends over 13 amino acids. V was cut by 5 bases and J by 1 base, with 7 bases left in between. Germline CDR1 and CDR2: LNHDA and SQIVND (reference sequence). Data came from immunoSEQ multiplex PCR; TCRdb stores just in-frame clones and leaves some out. The repertoire holds approximately 68,000 clones, with around 96% as singletons. This sample is drawn from a study of shared T cell receptors in the human thymus. Source material: thymocytes. The chain couples TRBV19 to TRBJ2-3, with D maybe TRBD1 (5 bases). The sequence was collected from a human donor. The CDR3 loop is CASSDRGTDTQYF. The DNA for the CDR3 is TGTGCCAGTAGTGACAGAGGCACAGATACGCAGTATTTT.